These T cell receptor beta chains were read from a single sample in a study of blood T cell repertoires in COVID-19. Here immunoSEQ multiplex PCR was the method, and the copy in TCRdb shows in-frame clones only, minus some. The sample carries fewer than 250,000 clones, under 90% recorded once. The sequencing sample was made of PBMCs or T cells enriched from blood (not recorded which). The receptors here all came from a woman between 45 and 65 years old with acute COVID-19. Both conserved end residues are part of each CDR3. Fields, in order: V gene, clone size, D gene, J gene, CDR3 protein, CDR3 DNA. D genes are given only for firm matches. Expanded clones get a size class; other rows say once, few or many, or leave the size out.

>TRBV30|few|-|TRBJ2-3
CAWSVPGSNTQYF
TGTGCCTGGAGTGTACCGGGGAGCAATACGCAGTATTTT
>TRBV15|-|TRBD1|TRBJ1-4
CATSRGGTGGRGEKLFF
TGTGCCACCAGCAGAGGAGGGACAGGGGGTAGGGGTGAAAAACTGTTTTTT
>TRBV19|once|TRBD1|TRBJ1-2
CASSADRGLDGYTF
TGTGCCAGTAGTGCCGACAGGGGCCTCGATGGCTACACCTTC
>TRBV5-4|few|TRBD1|TRBJ2-7
CASSKQGVPYEQYF
TGTGCCAGCAGTAAACAGGGGGTTCCCTACGAGCAGTACTTC
>TRBV7-9|-|TRBD1|TRBJ1-1
CASSPRQGGTEAFF
TGTGCCAGCAGCCCCCGACAGGGAGGCACTGAAGCTTTCTTT
>TRBV4-3|-|TRBD1|TRBJ1-6
CASSQVDRFNSPLHF
TGCGCCAGCAGCCAAGTGGACAGGTTTAATTCACCCCTCCACTTT
>TRBV30|-|-|TRBJ2-5
CAWNREKGETQYF
TGTGCCTGGAACAGGGAGAAAGGAGAGACCCAGTACTTC
>TRBV28|-|-|TRBJ1-5
CASSPPGYQPQHF
TGTGCCAGCAGTCCCCCGGGATATCAGCCCCAGCATTTT
>TRBV27|-|TRBD2|TRBJ2-6
CASSLSAPIRLAASILSGANVLTF
TGTGCCAGCAGTTTATCCGCCCCGATAAGACTAGCGGCCTCCATCCTATCTGGGGCCAACGTCCTGACTTTC
>TRBV30|-|TRBD1|TRBJ2-7
CAWSVSGRGYEQYF
TGTGCCTGGAGTGTGTCAGGCAGGGGGTACGAGCAGTACTTC
>TRBV11-2|-|-|TRBJ1-6
CASSLKGVVSPLHF
TGTGCCAGCAGCTTGAAGGGGGTGGTGTCACCCCTCCACTTT
>TRBV7-9|-|-|TRBJ2-7
CASSPDIYEQYF
TGTGCCAGCAGCCCGGACATCTACGAGCAGTACTTC
>TRBV7-8|-|-|TRBJ2-3
CASGGTDTQYF
TGTGCCAGCGGAGGCACAGATACGCAGTATTTT
>TRBV5-4|-|TRBD1|TRBJ2-7
CASSSPPGQGSYEQYF
TGTGCCAGCAGCTCTCCCCCGGGACAGGGTTCCTACGAGCAGTACTTC
>TRBV28|-|TRBD1|TRBJ2-5
CASSGTGTGVGGTQYF
TGTGCCAGCAGCGGGACCGGGACAGGGGTCGGGGGGACCCAGTACTTC
>TRBV28|-|TRBD1|TRBJ1-6
CASRRQGANSPLHF
TGTGCCAGCAGACGACAGGGGGCTAATTCACCCCTCCACTTT
>TRBV15|-|TRBD1|TRBJ2-7
CATSRGTGAPVDEQYF
TGTGCCACCAGCAGAGGGACAGGGGCCCCCGTGGACGAGCAGTACTTC
>TRBV6-1|-|-|TRBJ1-5
CASSERGISNQPQHF
TGTGCCAGCAGTGAAAGGGGGATTAGCAATCAGCCCCAGCATTTT
>TRBV18|-|-|TRBJ1-3
CASSPGGRTGNTIYF
TGTGCCAGCTCACCGGGGGGGCGGACTGGAAACACCATATATTTT
>TRBV7-2|-|-|TRBJ1-2
CASSLAPLGPAPTYVYGYTF
TGTGCCAGCAGCTTAGCTCCTTTAGGTCCAGCGCCAACCTACGTCTATGGCTACACCTTC
>TRBV28|-|-|TRBJ1-5
CASDRGQPQHF
TGTGCCAGCGATAGGGGCCAGCCCCAGCATTTT
>TRBV29-1|-|-|TRBJ1-1
CSVEDTSDTEAFF
TGCAGCGTTGAAGATACCAGTGACACTGAAGCTTTCTTT
>TRBV20-1|-|-|TRBJ2-7
CSARGDSEQYF
TGCAGTGCTCGTGGGGACTCCGAGCAGTACTTC
>TRBV19|-|-|TRBJ2-2
CASTEGLYTGELFF
TGTGCCAGTACAGAGGGATTATACACCGGGGAGCTGTTTTTT
>TRBV7-3|few|-|TRBJ2-6
CASSLTSSGANVLTF
TGTGCCAGCAGCTTAACCAGCTCTGGGGCCAACGTCCTGACTTTC
>TRBV4-3|-|TRBD2|TRBJ2-5
CASSQERLAGGAETQYF
TGCGCCAGCAGCCAAGAGAGACTAGCGGGGGGGGCGGAGACCCAGTACTTC
>TRBV14|-|TRBD2|TRBJ2-1
CASSQEAGANNEQFF
TGTGCCAGCAGCCAAGAAGCGGGGGCGAACAATGAGCAGTTCTTC
>TRBV29-1|few|TRBD2|TRBJ2-2
CSVEGRGKPGELFF
TGCAGCGTTGAAGGGCGGGGGAAACCCGGGGAGCTGTTTTTT
>TRBV2|-|TRBD2|TRBJ2-2
CASRGLAGNTGELFF
TGTGCCAGCAGGGGACTAGCGGGGAACACCGGGGAGCTGTTTTTT
>TRBV7-9|-|TRBD1|TRBJ2-7
CASSWTGAHEQYF
TGTGCCAGCAGCTGGACAGGGGCCCACGAGCAGTACTTC
>TRBV7-2|-|-|TRBJ1-3
CASSLISGNTIYF
TGTGCCAGCAGCTTAATTTCCGGGAACACCATATATTTT
>TRBV11-3|-|TRBD1|TRBJ2-7
CASSLGGTGGWYEQYF
TGTGCCAGCAGCTTAGGTGGGACAGGGGGCTGGTACGAGCAGTACTTC
>TRBV19|-|-|TRBJ1-6
CASSIDLRVNSPLHF
TGTGCCAGTAGTATAGACCTCAGGGTGAATTCACCCCTCCACTTT
>TRBV28|-|TRBD1|TRBJ1-5
CASSSDQRLGQRRAQHF
TGTGCCAGCAGTTCTGACCAGAGACTGGGACAGAGGAGGGCCCAGCATTTT
>TRBV3-1/TRBV3-2|-|-|TRBJ2-7
CASSPDSLFYEQYF
TGTGCCAGCAGCCCTGACAGTCTTTTCTACGAGCAGTACTTC
>TRBV11-2|-|TRBD1|TRBJ1-2
CASSLALDRAYGYTF
TGTGCCAGCAGCTTAGCCCTGGACAGGGCCTATGGCTACACCTTC
>TRBV7-9|-|TRBD1|TRBJ2-5
CASSTQGQTQETQYF
TGTGCCAGCAGCACACAGGGACAGACTCAAGAGACCCAGTACTTC
>TRBV7-2|-|TRBD1|TRBJ2-7
CASSLGTGLGEQYF
TGTGCCAGCAGCTTAGGGACAGGGCTTGGGGAGCAGTACTTC
>TRBV15|-|-|TRBJ2-7
CATSSDRYLFDSYEQYF
TGTGCCACCAGCAGTGACCGCTACCTCTTTGACAGTTACGAGCAGTACTTC
>TRBV20-1|-|-|TRBJ1-2
CSASQNRVRNGYTF
TGCAGTGCTAGTCAGAACAGGGTCCGTAATGGCTACACCTTC
>TRBV11-2|-|-|TRBJ2-5
CASSLVRGSGETQYF
TGTGCCAGCAGCTTAGTCCGGGGATCTGGAGAGACCCAGTACTTC
>TRBV6-5|-|-|TRBJ2-7
CATRTALYEQYF
TGTGCCACGCGGACAGCCCTATACGAGCAGTACTTC
>TRBV12-5|once|TRBD1|TRBJ2-1
CASAQGQPYNEQFF
TGTGCTAGTGCTCAGGGACAGCCTTACAATGAGCAGTTCTTC
>TRBV3-1/TRBV3-2|few|TRBD2|TRBJ2-1
CASSQGASGSYVEQFF
TGTGCCAGCAGCCAAGGGGCTAGCGGGAGTTATGTTGAGCAGTTCTTC